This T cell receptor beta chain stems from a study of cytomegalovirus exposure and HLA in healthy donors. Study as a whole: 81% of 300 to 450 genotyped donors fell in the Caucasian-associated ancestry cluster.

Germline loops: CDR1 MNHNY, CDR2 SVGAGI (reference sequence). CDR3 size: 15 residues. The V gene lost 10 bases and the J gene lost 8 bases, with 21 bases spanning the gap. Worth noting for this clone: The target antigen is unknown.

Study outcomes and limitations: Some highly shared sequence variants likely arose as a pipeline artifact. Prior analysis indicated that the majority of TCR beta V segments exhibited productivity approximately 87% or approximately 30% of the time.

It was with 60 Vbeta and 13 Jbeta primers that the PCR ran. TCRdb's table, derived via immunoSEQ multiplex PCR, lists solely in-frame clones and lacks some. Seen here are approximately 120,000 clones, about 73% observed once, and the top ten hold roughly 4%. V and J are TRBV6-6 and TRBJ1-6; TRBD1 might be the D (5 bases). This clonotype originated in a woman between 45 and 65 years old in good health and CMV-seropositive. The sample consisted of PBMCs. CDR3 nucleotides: TGTGCCACCGAGTTCAGGGTGGTAACCGATTCACCCCTCCACTTT. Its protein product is CATEFRVVTDSPLHF.